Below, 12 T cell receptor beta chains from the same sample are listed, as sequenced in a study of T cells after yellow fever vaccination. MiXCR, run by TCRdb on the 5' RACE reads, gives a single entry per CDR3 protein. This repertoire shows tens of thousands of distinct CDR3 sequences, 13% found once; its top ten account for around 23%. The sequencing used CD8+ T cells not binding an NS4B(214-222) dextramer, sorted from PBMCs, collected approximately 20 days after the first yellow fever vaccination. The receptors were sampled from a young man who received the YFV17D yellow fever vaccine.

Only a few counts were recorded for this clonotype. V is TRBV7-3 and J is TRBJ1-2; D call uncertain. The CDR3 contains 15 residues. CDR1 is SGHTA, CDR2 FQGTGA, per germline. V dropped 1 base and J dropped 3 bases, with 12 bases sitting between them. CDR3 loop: CASSLNPRSDYGYTF. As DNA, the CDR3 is TGTGCCAGCAGCTTAAACCCCCGATCCGACTATGGCTACACCTTC.

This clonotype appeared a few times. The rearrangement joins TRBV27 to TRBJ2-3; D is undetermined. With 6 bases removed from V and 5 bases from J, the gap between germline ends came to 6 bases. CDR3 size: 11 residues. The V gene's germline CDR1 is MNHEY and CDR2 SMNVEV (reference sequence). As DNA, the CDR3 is TGTGCCAGCAGGGTTATAGATACGCAGTATTTT. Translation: CASRVIDTQYF.

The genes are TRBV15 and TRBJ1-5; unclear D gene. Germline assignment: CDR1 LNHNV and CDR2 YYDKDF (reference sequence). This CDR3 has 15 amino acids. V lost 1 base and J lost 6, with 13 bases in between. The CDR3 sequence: CATSRGETFGQPQHF. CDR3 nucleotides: TGTGCCACCAGCAGAGGGGAGACTTTCGGTCAGCCCCAGCATTTT.

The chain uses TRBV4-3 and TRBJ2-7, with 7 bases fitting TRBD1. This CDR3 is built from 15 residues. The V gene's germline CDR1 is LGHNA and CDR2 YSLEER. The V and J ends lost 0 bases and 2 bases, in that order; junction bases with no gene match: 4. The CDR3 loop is CASSQETGSPYEQYV. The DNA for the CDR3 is TGCGCCAGCAGCCAAGAGACAGGGTCCCCCTACGAGCAGTACGTC.

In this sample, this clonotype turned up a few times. The CDR3 reads CASSTTGTGGNEQFF. The DNA for the CDR3 is TGTGCCAGCAGTACCACCGGGACAGGGGGCAATGAGCAGTTCTTC. The V and J genes are TRBV7-3 and TRBJ2-1, with TRBD1 identical over 11 bases. This CDR3 has 15 amino acids. The germline CDR1 and CDR2 sequences are SGHTA and FQGTGA. The V and J ends lost 6 bases and 6 bases, in that order; junction bases with no gene match: 7.

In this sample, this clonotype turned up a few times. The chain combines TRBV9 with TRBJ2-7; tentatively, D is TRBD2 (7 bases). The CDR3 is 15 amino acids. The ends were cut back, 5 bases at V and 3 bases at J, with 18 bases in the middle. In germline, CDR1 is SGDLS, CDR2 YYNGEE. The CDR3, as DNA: TGTGCCAGCAGTCTAGGGGGGGGTTTGAACTACGAGCAGTACTTC. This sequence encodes CASSLGGGLNYEQYF.

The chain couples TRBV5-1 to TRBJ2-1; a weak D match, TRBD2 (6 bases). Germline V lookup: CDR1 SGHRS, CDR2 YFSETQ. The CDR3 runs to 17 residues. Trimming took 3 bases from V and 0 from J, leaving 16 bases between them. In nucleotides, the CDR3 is TGCGCCAGCAGCTCGGGACTTACTTCGAGCTCCTACAATGAGCAGTTCTTC. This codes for CASSSGLTSSSYNEQFF.

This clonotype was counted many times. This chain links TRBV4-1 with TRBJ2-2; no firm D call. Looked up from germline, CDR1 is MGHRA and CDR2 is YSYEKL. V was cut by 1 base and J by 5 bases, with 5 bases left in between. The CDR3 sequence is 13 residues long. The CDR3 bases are TGCGCCAGCAGCCAAGGCACAACCGGGGAGCTGTTTTTT. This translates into CASSQGTTGELFF.

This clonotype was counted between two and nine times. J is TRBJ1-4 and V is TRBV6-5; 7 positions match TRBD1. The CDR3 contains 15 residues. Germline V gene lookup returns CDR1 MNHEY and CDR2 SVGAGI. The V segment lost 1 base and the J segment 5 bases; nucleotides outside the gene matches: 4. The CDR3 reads CASSYWGTANEKLFF. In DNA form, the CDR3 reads TGTGCCAGCAGTTACTGGGGGACAGCAAATGAAAAACTGTTTTTT.

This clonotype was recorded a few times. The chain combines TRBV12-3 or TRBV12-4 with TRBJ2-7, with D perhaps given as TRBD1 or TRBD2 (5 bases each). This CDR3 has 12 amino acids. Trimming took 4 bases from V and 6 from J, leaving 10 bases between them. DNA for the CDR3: TGTGCCAGCAGTTCCGAGGGGATCGAGCAGTACTTC. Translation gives CASSSEGIEQYF.

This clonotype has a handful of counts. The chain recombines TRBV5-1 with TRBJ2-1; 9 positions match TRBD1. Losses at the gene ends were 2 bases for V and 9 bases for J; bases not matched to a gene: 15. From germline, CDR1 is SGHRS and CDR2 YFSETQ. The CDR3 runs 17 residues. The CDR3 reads CASSFTGGATGESEQFF. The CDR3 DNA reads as TGCGCCAGCAGCTTTACAGGGGGCGCGACCGGGGAGAGTGAGCAGTTCTTC.

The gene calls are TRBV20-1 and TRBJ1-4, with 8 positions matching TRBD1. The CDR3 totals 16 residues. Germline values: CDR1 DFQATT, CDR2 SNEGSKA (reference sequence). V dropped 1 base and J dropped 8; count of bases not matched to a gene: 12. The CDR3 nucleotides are TGCAGTGCTAGAGTCTGGGAGGACAGGGAGGGAGAAAAACTGTTTTTT. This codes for CSARVWEDREGEKLFF.